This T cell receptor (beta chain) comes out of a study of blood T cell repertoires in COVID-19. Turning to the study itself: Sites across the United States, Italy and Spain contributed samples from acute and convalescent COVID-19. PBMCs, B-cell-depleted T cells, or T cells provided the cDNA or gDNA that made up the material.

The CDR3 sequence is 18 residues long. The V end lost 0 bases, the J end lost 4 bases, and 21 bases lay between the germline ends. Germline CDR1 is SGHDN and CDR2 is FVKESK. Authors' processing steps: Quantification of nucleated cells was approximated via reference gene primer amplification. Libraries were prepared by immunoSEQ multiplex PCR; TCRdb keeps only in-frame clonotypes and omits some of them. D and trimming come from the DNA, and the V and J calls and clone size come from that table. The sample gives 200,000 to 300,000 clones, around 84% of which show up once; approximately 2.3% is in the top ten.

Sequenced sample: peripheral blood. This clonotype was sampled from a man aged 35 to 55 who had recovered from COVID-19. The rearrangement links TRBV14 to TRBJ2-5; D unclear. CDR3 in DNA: TGTGCCAGCAGCCAAGATCCTCGTCCGGATCTTCGGGTAGAGACCCAGTACTTC. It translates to CASSQDPRPDLRVETQYF.